Listed below are T cell receptor beta chains from one sample, sequenced in a study of technical replicates of blood from several donors. The repertoire was sequenced with immunoSEQ multiplex PCR; TCRdb's copy has only in-frame clones and lacks some. The data contain 15,000 to 20,000 clones, roughly 91% of them singletons. Source material: PBMCs. The receptors shown here come from a human donor in good health. The CDR3 runs from the conserved cysteine through the conserved F or W. The D gene is left open where the match is weak. Some rows mark clone size as missing; the rest say once, few, many or name a class of expanded clone.

>.|TRBV9|.|16|TRBJ2-3
TGTGCCAGCAGCGTCTCGACTATCGCCCGCACAGATACGCAGTATTTT
CASSVSTIARTDTQYF
>.|TRBV5-1|.|15|TRBJ2-1
TGCGCCAGCAGCTTGCCGGGAGAGTCTCGGAATGAGCAGTTCTTC
CASSLPGESRNEQFF
>.|TRBV6-5|TRBD1|15|TRBJ2-1
TGTGCCACCTGGGGGCAGGGGGTGGTCTACAATGAGCAGTTCTTC
CATWGQGVVYNEQFF
>.|TRBV7-9|TRBD2|13|TRBJ2-5
TGTGCCAGCAGCTTTGCGGGAGGGGAGACCCAGTACTTC
CASSFAGGETQYF
>.|TRBV9|.|16|TRBJ2-1
TGTGCCAGCAGCGCCCCCGGCGGGTCGTTGTACAATGAGCAGTTCTTC
CASSAPGGSLYNEQFF
>.|TRBV19|TRBD1|16|TRBJ1-5
TGTGCCAGTAGTACACTCCAGGGACAGAGCAATCAGCCCCAGCATTTT
CASSTLQGQSNQPQHF
>.|TRBV27|.|16|TRBJ2-1
TGTGCCAGCAGTCCGGCGGGGGCTAGCCTATACAATGAGCAGTTCTTC
CASSPAGASLYNEQFF
>.|TRBV7-9|TRBD1|13|TRBJ1-2
TGTGCCAGCAGCTCCGGGACAGGGAATGGCTACACCTTC
CASSSGTGNGYTF
>.|TRBV7-9|TRBD1|16|TRBJ2-5
TGTGCCAGCAGCTTTGGAGAGGCAGGGGGACGAGAGACCCAGTACTTC
CASSFGEAGGRETQYF
>.|TRBV5-1|TRBD1|16|TRBJ1-1
TGCGCCAGCAGCTCCCAGTCCATGACAGGGGGCACTGAAGCTTTCTTT
CASSSQSMTGGTEAFF
>.|TRBV30|TRBD2|16|TRBJ2-2
TGTGCCTGGAGTGGACTTAGACTAGCGGGAGTCGGGGAGCTGTTTTTT
CAWSGLRLAGVGELFF
>once|TRBV5-8|.|18|TRBJ1-1
TGTGCCAGCAGCTTGGAGAGCGGTTCACCTTTCCTGAACACTGAAGCTTTCTTT
CASSLESGSPFLNTEAFF
>.|TRBV27|.|14|TRBJ2-2
TGTGCCAGCAGTTTATCGGTAGTCACCGGGGAGCTGTTTTTT
CASSLSVVTGELFF
>.|TRBV30|TRBD2|15|TRBJ2-5
TGTGCCTGGACAAAGGGACTAGCGGGTGGGGAGACCCAGTACTTC
CAWTKGLAGGETQYF
>.|TRBV10-2|.|15|TRBJ2-1
TGCGCCAGCAGAATGCTAGCAGATTCCTACAATGAGCAGTTCTTC
CASRMLADSYNEQFF
>.|TRBV6-5|.|13|TRBJ1-1
TGTGCCAGCAGTCCACAGGGTTCTACTGAAGCTTTCTTT
CASSPQGSTEAFF
>.|TRBV25-1|TRBD1|18|TRBJ1-5
TGTGCCAGCAGTGTGTTGGGGACAGAGATCTATAGCAATCAGCCCCAGCATTTT
CASSVLGTEIYSNQPQHF
>once|TRBV5-1|TRBD2|15|TRBJ2-1
TGCGCCAGCAGCTCCGGGACTAGCGGCTACAATGAGCAGTTCTTC
CASSSGTSGYNEQFF
>.|TRBV5-1|TRBD2|14|TRBJ2-3
TGCGCCAGCAGCTTGCGGGACTACACAGATACGCAGTATTTT
CASSLRDYTDTQYF
>.|TRBV11-2|TRBD1|16|TRBJ1-5
TGTGCCAGCAGCCCCTGGACAGGGCACACCAATCAGCCCCAGCATTTT
CASSPWTGHTNQPQHF
>.|TRBV7-9|.|16|TRBJ2-6
TGTGCCAGCACACCGGGACTGATCTCTGGGGCCAACGTCCTGACTTTC
CASTPGLISGANVLTF
>.|TRBV15|.|15|TRBJ1-4
TGTGCCACCAGCAGAGCCCCAGGCAGTTGGGAAAAACTGTTTTTT
CATSRAPGSWEKLFF
>few|TRBV9|TRBD2|16|TRBJ2-1
TGTGCCAGCAGCGACCGGACTAGCGGGAGTCACAATGAGCAGTTCTTC
CASSDRTSGSHNEQFF
>.|TRBV6-1|.|14|TRBJ2-7
TGTGCCTGCACGACGACAGGTTTTTCTTACGAGCAGTACTTC
CACTTTGFSYEQYF
>.|TRBV19|TRBD2|15|TRBJ2-1
TGTGCCAGTAGTCTCGGGACTAGGGGACGGAATGAGCAGTTCTTC
CASSLGTRGRNEQFF
>.|TRBV5-6|TRBD1|13|TRBJ1-2
TGTGCCAGCAGCTTTTGGGACAGTGATGGCTACACCTTC
CASSFWDSDGYTF
>.|TRBV28|.|14|TRBJ1-1
TGTGCCAGCAGCCAGGGAGGGGTGAACACTGAAGCTTTCTTT
CASSQGGVNTEAFF
>.|TRBV28|TRBD2|17|TRBJ2-5
TGTGCCAGCAGTTTCCTTCGGGCTAGCGGAGAGGGAGAGACCCAGTACTTC
CASSFLRASGEGETQYF
>.|TRBV2|.|14|TRBJ2-7
TGTGCCACAACCCCCCCCGACAGAGCCTACGAGCAGTACTTC
CATTPPDRAYEQYF
>.|TRBV5-1|TRBD2|16|TRBJ2-1
TGCGCCAGCAGCCCCACGGGCGCGGGAGGGTCAAATGAGCAGTTCTTC
CASSPTGAGGSNEQFF
>.|TRBV30|.|11|TRBJ2-7
TGTGCCTGGAGTGTTTACGACAGGCAGTACTTC
CAWSVYDRQYF
>.|TRBV4-1|.|19|TRBJ2-7
TGCGCCAGCAGCCAAGATGGCCCTACAACAGGGGAGGTGCTTTACGAGCAGTACTTC
CASSQDGPTTGEVLYEQYF
>.|TRBV12-5|TRBD2|15|TRBJ2-1
TGTGCTAGTGGACCCCCGGGAGGTTATTACAATGAGCAGTTCTTC
CASGPPGGYYNEQFF
>.|TRBV11-2|.|13|TRBJ2-1
TGTGCCAGCAGCTTAGATAGGGGCGGTGAGCAGTTCTTC
CASSLDRGGEQFF
>.|TRBV28|.|13|TRBJ2-4
TGTGCCAGCAGTTTAGGCAACAAAAACATTCAGTACTTC
CASSLGNKNIQYF
>.|TRBV11-2|.|18|TRBJ2-7
TGTGCCAGCAGCTTAGGCGTTAGGCTAGCGAAATTCTCCTACGAGCAGTACTTC
CASSLGVRLAKFSYEQYF